This T cell receptor (beta chain) originates from a study of T cells in Graves' hyperthyroidism and ophthalmopathy. The study, taken as a whole, reports: Before onset, ophthalmopathy was predicted by the model a median approximately 6.7 months earlier. Most expanded thyroid clonotypes above 0.001 also appeared in blood.

Concerning this clonotype: The antigen is not known.

Stable disease denoted Graves' hyperthyroidism without ophthalmopathy progression within 18 months. Exclusions: uncontrolled infection, other autoimmune disease, pregnancy, lactation. Germline CDR1 is SGDLS and CDR2 is YYNGEE. V was clipped by 3 bases and J by 5 bases; unmatched bases: 8. The CDR3 is 16 residues long. Authors of the study amplified TCR beta CDR3 regions from RNA transcripts. An initial round of RT-PCR targeting the TCR CDR3 relied on the HTBI primer set. One entry per CDR3 protein results from TCRdb running MiXCR on the multiplex PCR reads. The sample shows about 99,000 distinct CDR3 sequences, approximately 50% of them seen only once.

Sequenced sample: blood. The receptor was derived from a man aged 40-50 years with Graves' hyperthyroidism. The chain carries TRBV9 and TRBJ2-5; 12 nucleotides agree with TRBD2. DNA for the CDR3: TGTGCCAGCAGCGCAGTACTAGCGGGGGGCCCTGAGACCCAGTACTTC. Protein product: CASSAVLAGGPETQYF.